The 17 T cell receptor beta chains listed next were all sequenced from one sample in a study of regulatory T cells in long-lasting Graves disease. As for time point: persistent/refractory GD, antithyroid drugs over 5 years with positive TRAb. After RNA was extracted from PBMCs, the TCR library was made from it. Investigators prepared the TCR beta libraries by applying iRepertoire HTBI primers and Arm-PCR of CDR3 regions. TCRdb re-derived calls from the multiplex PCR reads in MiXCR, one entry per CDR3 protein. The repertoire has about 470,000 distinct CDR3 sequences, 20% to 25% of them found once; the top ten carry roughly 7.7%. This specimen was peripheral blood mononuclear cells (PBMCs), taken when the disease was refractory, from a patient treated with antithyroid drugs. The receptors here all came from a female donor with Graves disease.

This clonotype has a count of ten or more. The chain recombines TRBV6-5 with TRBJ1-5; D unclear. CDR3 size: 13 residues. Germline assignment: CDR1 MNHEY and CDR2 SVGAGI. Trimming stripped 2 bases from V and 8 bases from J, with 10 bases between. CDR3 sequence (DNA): TGTGCCAGCAGTTACCAAAGCCGGGAGCCCCAGCATTTT. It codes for CASSYQSREPQHF.

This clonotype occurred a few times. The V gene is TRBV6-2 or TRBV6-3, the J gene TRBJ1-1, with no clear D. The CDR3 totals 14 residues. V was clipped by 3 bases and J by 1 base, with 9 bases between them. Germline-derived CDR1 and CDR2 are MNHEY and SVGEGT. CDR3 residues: CASSYEGQNTEAFF. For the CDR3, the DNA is TGTGCCAGCAGTTATGAGGGCCAGAACACTGAAGCTTTCTTT.

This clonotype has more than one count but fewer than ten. The CDR3 nucleotides are TGTGCCAGCAGCCACGATCCTTATAGCAATCAGCCCCAGCATTTT. Its translation: CASSHDPYSNQPQHF. J is TRBJ1-5 and V is TRBV3-1; D ambiguous. CDR1 is LGHDT, CDR2 YNNKEL, per germline (reference sequence). Trimming took off 3 bases at V and 0 bases at J, with 9 bases between the two ends. This CDR3 is 15 amino acids long.

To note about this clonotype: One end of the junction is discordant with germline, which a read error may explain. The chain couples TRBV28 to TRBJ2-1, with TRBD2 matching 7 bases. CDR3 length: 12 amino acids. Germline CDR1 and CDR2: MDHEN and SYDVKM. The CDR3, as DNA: TGCCAAACACGCGGGGGTGGCAATGAGCAGTTCTTC. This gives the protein CQTRGGGNEQFF.

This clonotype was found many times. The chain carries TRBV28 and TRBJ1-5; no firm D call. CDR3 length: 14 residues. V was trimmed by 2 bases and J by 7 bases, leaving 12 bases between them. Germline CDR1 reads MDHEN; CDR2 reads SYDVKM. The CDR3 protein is CASSLNWGDQPQHF. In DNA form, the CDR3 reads TGTGCCAGCAGTTTAAATTGGGGAGACCAGCCCCAGCATTTT.

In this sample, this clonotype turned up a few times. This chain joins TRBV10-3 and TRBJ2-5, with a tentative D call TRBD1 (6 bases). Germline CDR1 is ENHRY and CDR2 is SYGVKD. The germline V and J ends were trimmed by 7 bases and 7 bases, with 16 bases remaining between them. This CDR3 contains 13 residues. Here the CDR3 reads CAIKTGGEGTQYF. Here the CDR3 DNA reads TGTGCCATCAAGACAGGTGGGGAAGGGACCCAGTACTTC.

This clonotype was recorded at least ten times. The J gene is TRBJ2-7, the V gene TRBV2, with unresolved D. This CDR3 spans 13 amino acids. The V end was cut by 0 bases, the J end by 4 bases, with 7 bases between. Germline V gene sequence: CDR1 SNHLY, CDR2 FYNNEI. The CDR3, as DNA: TGTGCCAGCAGTGAAGCTCTACCGTACGAGCAGTACTTC. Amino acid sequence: CASSEALPYEQYF.

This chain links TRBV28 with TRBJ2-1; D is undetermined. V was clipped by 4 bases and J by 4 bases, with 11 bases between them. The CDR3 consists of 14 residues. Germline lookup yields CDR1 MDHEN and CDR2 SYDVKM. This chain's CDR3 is CASSSLSGYNEQFF. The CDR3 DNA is TGTGCCAGCAGTTCGCTTTCAGGATACAATGAGCAGTTCTTC.

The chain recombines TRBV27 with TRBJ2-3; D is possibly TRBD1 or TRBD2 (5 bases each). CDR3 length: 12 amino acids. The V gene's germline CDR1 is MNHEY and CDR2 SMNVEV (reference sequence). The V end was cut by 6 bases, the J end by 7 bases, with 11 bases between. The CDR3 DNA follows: TGTGCCAGCAGCCCTGAGGGGTATACGCAGTATTTT. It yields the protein CASSPEGYTQYF.

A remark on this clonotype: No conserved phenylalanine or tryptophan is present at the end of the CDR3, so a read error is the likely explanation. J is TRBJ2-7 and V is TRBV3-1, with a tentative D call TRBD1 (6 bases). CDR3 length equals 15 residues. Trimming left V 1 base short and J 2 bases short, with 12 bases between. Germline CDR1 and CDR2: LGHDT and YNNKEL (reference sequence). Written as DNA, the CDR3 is TGTGCCAGCAGCCAAGGAAGGGGGAAAGCCTACGAGCAGTACTAC. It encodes CASSQGRGKAYEQYY.

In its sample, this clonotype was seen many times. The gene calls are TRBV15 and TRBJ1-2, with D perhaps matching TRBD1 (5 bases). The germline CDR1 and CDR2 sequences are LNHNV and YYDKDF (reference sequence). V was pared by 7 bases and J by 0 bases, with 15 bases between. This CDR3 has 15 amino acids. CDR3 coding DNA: TGTGCCACCACCAATGGGGCAGAGACTAACTATGGCTACACCTTC. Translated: CATTNGAETNYGYTF.

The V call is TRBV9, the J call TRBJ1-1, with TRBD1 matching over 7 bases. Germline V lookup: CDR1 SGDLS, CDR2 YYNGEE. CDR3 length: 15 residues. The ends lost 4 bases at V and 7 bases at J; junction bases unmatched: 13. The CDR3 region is CASSPRDSFPIEAFF. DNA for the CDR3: TGTGCCAGCAGCCCCCGGGACAGCTTTCCTATTGAAGCTTTCTTT.

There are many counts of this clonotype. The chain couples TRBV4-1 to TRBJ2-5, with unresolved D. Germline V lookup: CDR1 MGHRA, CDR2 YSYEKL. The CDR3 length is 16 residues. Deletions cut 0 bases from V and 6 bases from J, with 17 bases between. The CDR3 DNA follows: TGCGCCAGCAGCCAAGATAGGTTTGGAGTTGGGAAGACCCAGTACTTC. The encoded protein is CASSQDRFGVGKTQYF.

This chain's CDR3 is CASSPPAGAKNIQYF. In DNA form, the CDR3 reads TGTGCCAGCTCACCACCTGCAGGGGCCAAAAACATTCAGTACTTC. V usage is TRBV18 and J usage is TRBJ2-4; possibly TRBD1 for D (5 bases). The germline V gene encodes CDR1 KGHSH and CDR2 LQKENI. Trimming cost V 0 bases and J 1 base, with 7 bases left between them. The CDR3 covers 15 residues.

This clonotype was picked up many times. In nucleotides, the CDR3 is TGTGCCAGCAGCCCTTCAGGGTTAACACTGGGGGAGACCCAGTACTTC. Amino acid sequence: CASSPSGLTLGETQYF. The V gene is TRBV12-3 or TRBV12-4, the J gene TRBJ2-5; maybe TRBD1 (5 bases). CDR3 size: 16 residues. The germline V and J ends were trimmed by 6 bases and 5 bases, with 22 bases remaining between them.

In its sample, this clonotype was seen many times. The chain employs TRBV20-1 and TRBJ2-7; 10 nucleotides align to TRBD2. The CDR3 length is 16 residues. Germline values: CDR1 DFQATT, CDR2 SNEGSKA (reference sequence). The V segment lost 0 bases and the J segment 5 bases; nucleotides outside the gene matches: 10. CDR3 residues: CSARDSGGAMIHEQYF. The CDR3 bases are TGCAGTGCTAGAGACAGCGGGGGGGCGATGATCCACGAGCAGTACTTC.

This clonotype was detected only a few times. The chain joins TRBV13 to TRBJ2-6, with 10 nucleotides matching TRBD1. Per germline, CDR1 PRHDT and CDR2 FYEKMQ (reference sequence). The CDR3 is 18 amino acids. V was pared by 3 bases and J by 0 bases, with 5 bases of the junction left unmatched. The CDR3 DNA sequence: TGTGCCAGCAGCTTTAGGGACAGGGGACCCTCTGGGGCCAACGTCCTGACTTTC. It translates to CASSFRDRGPSGANVLTF.